This entry concerns a single T cell receptor (beta chain). Antigen unknown. These data come from a study of blood T cells in healthy people across ages. Overall study context: About one barcoded TCR beta cDNA was captured per two T cells. General study findings and limits: Researchers report that TCR beta diversity correlated strongly with naive T cell percentage.

Together with a sample-barcoded 5' primer, a J-beta primer mix was included in a second PCR lasting roughly 6 to 12 cycles. Unique molecular identifiers of 12 random nucleotides labeled each cDNA. In TCRdb, the 5' RACE reads were re-called with MiXCR into one record per CDR3 protein. The data show 1.5 million or so distinct CDR3 sequences, around 40% seen once. Each donor had about 9.6 milliliters of peripheral blood drawn. V was clipped by 0 bases and J by 3 bases, with 6 bases between them. Germline V gene sequence: CDR1 SEHNR, CDR2 FQNEAQ (reference sequence). The CDR3 spans 14 residues. The sequencing input was blood. The chain links TRBV7-9 to TRBJ1-3; no clear D gene. The source of this sequence is a woman between 18 and 29 years old in good health. CDR3 sequence reads: CASSLAPNGNTIYF. The CDR3 region has the DNA TGTGCCAGCAGCTTAGCGCCAAATGGAAACACCATATATTTT.